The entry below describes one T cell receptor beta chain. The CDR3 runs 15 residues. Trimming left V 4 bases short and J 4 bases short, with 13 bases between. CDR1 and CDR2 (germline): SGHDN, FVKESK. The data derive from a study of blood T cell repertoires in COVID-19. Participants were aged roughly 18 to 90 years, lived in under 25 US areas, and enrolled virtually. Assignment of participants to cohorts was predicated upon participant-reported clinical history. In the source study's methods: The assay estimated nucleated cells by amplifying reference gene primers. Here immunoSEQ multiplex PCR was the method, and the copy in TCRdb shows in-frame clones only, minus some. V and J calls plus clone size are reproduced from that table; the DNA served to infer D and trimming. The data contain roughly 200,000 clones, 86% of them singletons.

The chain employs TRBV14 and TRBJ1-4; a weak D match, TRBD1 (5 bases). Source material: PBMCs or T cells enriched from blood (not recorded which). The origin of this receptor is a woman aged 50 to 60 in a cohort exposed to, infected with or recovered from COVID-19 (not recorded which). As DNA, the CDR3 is TGTGCCAGCAGCCGAGACAGCGCATTTAATGAAAAACTGTTTTTT. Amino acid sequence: CASSRDSAFNEKLFF.